The clone carrying this TCR beta chain was detected many times. Antigen specificity is unknown. V lost 6 bases, J lost 2 bases, and 10 bases stayed unmatched. The CDR3 extends over 16 amino acids. The data were obtained in a study of early T cells in non-severe SARS-CoV-2 infection. At the level of the study: Sequencing of unsorted whole blood was done on bulk RNA, leaving chains unpaired. Overall study results and limits: VDJdb matching, biased toward anti-spike CD8 responses, missed private and CD4 specificities.

Individual cDNA molecules were tagged with unique molecular identifiers, the study reported. TCRdb reprocessed the 5' RACE reads with MiXCR, giving one entry per CDR3 protein. The sample includes approximately 29,000 distinct CDR3 sequences, around 7% of them seen just once. The chain uses TRBV12-3 or TRBV12-4 and TRBJ1-5, with TRBD1 matching over 7 bases. Sequencing used whole blood. This TCR was recovered from an adult who was a healthcare worker with PCR-confirmed SARS-CoV-2 infection or an uninfected control (not recorded which). CDR3 protein: CASSSRGTVGNQPQHF. The CDR3 DNA reads TGTGCCAGCAGCTCCAGAGGGACAGTTGGCAATCAGCCCCAGCATTTT.